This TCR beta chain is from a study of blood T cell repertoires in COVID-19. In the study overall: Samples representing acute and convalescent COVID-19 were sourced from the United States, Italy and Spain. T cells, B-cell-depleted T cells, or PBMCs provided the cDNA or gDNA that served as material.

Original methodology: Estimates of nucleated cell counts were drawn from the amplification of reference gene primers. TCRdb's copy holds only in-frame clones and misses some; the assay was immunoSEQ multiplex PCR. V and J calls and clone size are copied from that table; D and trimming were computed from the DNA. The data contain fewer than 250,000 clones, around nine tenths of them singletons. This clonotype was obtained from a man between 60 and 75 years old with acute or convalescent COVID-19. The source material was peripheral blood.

The CDR3 DNA reads as TGTGCCAGTAAGGCCGAGGGCCATTCACCCCTCCACTTT. This gives the protein CASKAEGHSPLHF. This chain connects TRBV19 to TRBJ1-6; no clear D. Between the trimmed V and J ends, which lost 7 bases and 8 bases, there was a span of 12 bases. From germline, CDR1 is LNHDA and CDR2 SQIVND (reference sequence). This CDR3 has 13 residues. The whole variable domain, remainder taken from reference TRBV19 and TRBJ1-6, is DGGITQSPKYLFRKEGQNVTLSCEQNLNHDAMYWYRQDPGQGLRLIYYSQIVNDFQKGDIAEGYSVSREKKESFPLTVTSAQKNPTAFYLCASKAEGHSPLHFGNGTRLTVT.